The 28 T cell receptor beta chains listed next were all sequenced from one sample in a study of T cell responses to AZD1222 COVID-19 vaccine (dated by TCRdb to the early 2020s). Sample time point, as interpreted from the label and publication: about 28 days (+/-7) after the second vaccine dose. The library was made by the immunoSEQ multiplex PCR assay. The table comes from immuneACCESS by way of TCRdb, which keeps in-frame sequences with V and J called. Part of the clones is missing from these tables; in studies checked, under half for an unresolved V gene and the rest for unknown reasons. Within this sample are about 86,000 clones, with roughly nine tenths of them counted one time only. Approximately 5% of the sample belongs to the ten largest clones. The material sequenced was peripheral blood, taken 28 days after the second AZD1222 dose. The receptors derive from an adult who received the AZD1222 COVID-19 vaccine.

The rearrangement links TRBV2 to TRBJ1-5; TRBD1 agrees at 8 bases. This CDR3 is 16 amino acids long. CDR1 is SNHLY and CDR2 is FYNNEI in the germline V gene. The V segment lost 3 bases and the J segment 7 bases; nucleotides outside the gene matches: 11. The CDR3 sequence is CASSDPGQDLRQPQHF. In DNA, the CDR3 is TGTGCCAGCAGTGATCCGGGACAGGACTTGCGGCAGCCCCAGCATTTT.

This clone was counted a single time. The rearrangement uses TRBV14 and TRBJ2-7, with 10 bases identical to TRBD1. The V segment lost 2 bases and the J segment 4 bases; nucleotides outside the gene matches: 5. The CDR3 has 15 residues. The V gene's germline CDR1 is SGHDN and CDR2 FVKESK. This chain's CDR3 is CASSQWGTGVYEQYF. The CDR3 bases are TGTGCCAGCAGCCAATGGGGGACAGGGGTTTACGAGCAGTACTTC. Full variable domain (missing parts from reference TRBV14 and TRBJ2-7): EAGVTQFPSHSVIEKGQTVTLRCDPISGHDNLYWYRRVMGKEIKFLLHFVKESKQDESGMPNNRFLAERTGGTYSTLKVQPAELEDSGVYFCASSQWGTGVYEQYFGPGTRLTVT.

This chain links TRBV6-2 or TRBV6-3 with TRBJ2-5; D is unresolved. Trimming cost V 5 bases and J 5 bases, with 9 bases left between them. Per the germline V gene, CDR1 is MNHEY and CDR2 is SVGEGT. This CDR3 has 12 amino acids. The chain's CDR3 is CASSDPIETQYF. DNA of the CDR3: TGTGCCAGCAGTGACCCGATTGAGACCCAGTACTTC.

The genes are TRBV3-1 (or the pseudogene TRBV3-2) and TRBJ2-7; TRBD2 is a possible D gene (5 bases). CDR3 size: 16 residues. Trimming removed 4 bases from V and 1 base from J, with 17 bases in between. The germline CDR1 and CDR2 sequences are LGHDT and YNNKEL (reference sequence). The CDR3 reads CASSPGTSSPSYEQYV. The CDR3 DNA reads TGTGCCAGCAGCCCCGGAACATCTAGCCCATCCTACGAGCAGTACGTC.

This chain connects TRBV28 to TRBJ1-2; 8 nucleotides align to TRBD1. Germline CDR1 reads MDHEN; CDR2 reads SYDVKM. This CDR3 has 16 amino acids. The V gene end was trimmed by 6 bases and the J gene end by 4 bases; junction bases not matched to a gene: 13. This CDR3 reads CASSPSQGAGVYGYTF. CDR3 nucleotides: TGTGCCAGCAGCCCGTCCCAGGGGGCGGGTGTCTATGGCTACACCTTC.

CDR3 residues: CASNRNGGGSPGNTIYF. In DNA form, the CDR3 reads TGTGCCAGCAACCGTAATGGGGGGGGCTCCCCTGGAAACACCATATATTTT. This chain uses TRBV11-2 with TRBJ1-3, with a weak D call TRBD1 (6 bases). Germline loops: CDR1 SGHAT, CDR2 FQNNGV. The ends were cut back, 7 bases at V and 2 bases at J, with 21 bases in the middle. This CDR3 has 17 amino acids.

The gene calls are TRBV10-1 and TRBJ2-3, with 14 bases that match TRBD2. The CDR3 length is 17 residues. Germline V gene lookup returns CDR1 WNHNN and CDR2 SYGVQD (reference sequence). Trimming removed 4 bases from V and 3 bases from J; junction bases left unmatched: 6. Here the CDR3 DNA reads TGCGCCAGCAGTGGACTAGCGGGGGGGAGTAGTACAGATACGCAGTATTTT. This sequence encodes CASSGLAGGSSTDTQYF.

The gene calls are TRBV28 and TRBJ1-1, with D uncertain. V dropped 1 base and J dropped 5 bases, with 5 bases sitting between them. The CDR3 is made up of 12 amino acids. Germline V gene lookup returns CDR1 MDHEN and CDR2 SYDVKM. For the CDR3, the DNA is TGTGCCAGCAGTTTATTTAGGACTGAAGCTTTCTTT. The encoded protein is CASSLFRTEAFF.

This chain joins TRBV7-9 and TRBJ2-7; 9 bases line up with TRBD1. CDR1 is SEHNR, CDR2 FQNEAQ, per germline (reference sequence). The CDR3 is made up of 15 amino acids. Germline trimming cut 4 bases from V and 2 bases from J; bases unmatched to any gene: 6. The CDR3 spells CASSSTGTGTYEQYF. In nucleotides, the CDR3 is TGTGCCAGCAGCTCGACCGGGACAGGGACCTACGAGCAGTACTTC.

This clone was observed a single time. The chain links TRBV15 to TRBJ1-6, with D possibly TRBD1 on 5 matching bases. Germline V gene data show CDR1 as LNHNV and CDR2 as YYDKDF (reference sequence). The CDR3 totals 16 residues. V lost 1 base to trimming and J lost 7 bases, with 14 bases between them. CDR3 amino acids: CATSRGRTGLNSPLHF. As DNA, the CDR3 is TGTGCCACCAGCAGAGGCCGTACAGGATTAAATTCACCCCTCCACTTT.

This chain uses TRBV5-4 with TRBJ2-7; D is possibly TRBD2 (6 bases). Trimming cost V 1 base and J 0 bases, with 17 bases left between them. This CDR3 has 17 amino acids. Germline V gene sequence: CDR1 SGHNT, CDR2 YYREEE (reference sequence). CDR3 coding DNA: TGTGCCAGCAGCTTGTCTTCAGGAGGGCAGTCCTCCTACGAGCAGTACTTC. Encoded protein: CASSLSSGGQSSYEQYF.

In DNA, the CDR3 is TGTGCCAGTAAGGGCCCAGTCGGACAGGGAGAGACCCAGTACTTC. Amino acids: CASKGPVGQGETQYF. V is TRBV19 and J is TRBJ2-5, with 8 bases lining up with TRBD1. The CDR3 is 15 residues long. The V gene end was trimmed by 7 bases and the J gene end by 4 bases; junction bases not matched to a gene: 11. Germline CDR1 LNHDA, CDR2 SQIVND (reference sequence).

The chain couples TRBV5-6 to TRBJ1-1; D is perhaps TRBD1 (6 bases). CDR1 and CDR2 from the germline V gene are SGHDT and YYEEEE. Trimming took off 0 bases at V and 11 bases at J, with 11 bases between the two ends. The CDR3 length is 12 residues. CDR3 in amino acids: CASSLVSTGAFF. In nucleotides, the CDR3 is TGTGCCAGCAGCTTGGTCTCGACAGGCGCTTTCTTT.

This chain links TRBV30 with TRBJ1-2; the D gene is possibly TRBD1 (6 bases). CDR1 and CDR2 (germline): GTSNPN, SVGIG (reference sequence). The CDR3 spans 13 residues. Trimming stripped 0 bases from V and 6 bases from J, with 11 bases between. CDR3 nucleotides: TGTGCCTGGAGTGTGACGGGGGCGGATGGCTACACCTTC. Translation gives CAWSVTGADGYTF.

This clone was detected once. The V gene is TRBV19, the J gene TRBJ1-4, with 7 bases aligning to TRBD1. The CDR3 length is 14 residues. Germline V gives CDR1 LNHDA, CDR2 SQIVND (reference sequence). The J segment lost 5 bases and the V segment lost 5 bases, leaving 5 bases of the junction unmatched. The CDR3 coding sequence is TGTGCCAGTAGTGCCTACAGGGGAAATGAAAAACTGTTTTTT. Translating gives CASSAYRGNEKLFF.

The chain recombines TRBV19 with TRBJ1-5; D not certain. CDR3 length: 13 residues. CDR1 LNHDA and CDR2 SQIVND come from the germline V gene (reference sequence). The V gene lost 6 bases and the J gene lost 0 bases, with 6 bases spanning the gap. The CDR3 nucleotides read TGTGCCAGTAGAGACTATAGCAATCAGCCCCAGCATTTT. This sequence encodes CASRDYSNQPQHF.

The rearrangement links TRBV7-2 to TRBJ1-2; D is unclear. This CDR3 contains 14 residues. Trimming shortened V by 5 bases and J by 2 bases, and 12 bases separated the two germline ends. Looked up from germline, CDR1 is SGHTA and CDR2 is FQGNSA. The CDR3 DNA follows: TGTGCCAGCAGCCCCGCGGGCAGGAACTATGGCTACACCTTC. It specifies CASSPAGRNYGYTF. The variable domain in full, with the rest retrieved from reference TRBV7-2 and TRBJ1-2, is GAGVSQSPSNKVTEKGKDVELRCDPISGHTALYWYRQSLGQGLEFLIYFQGNSAPDKSGLPSDRFSAERTGGSVSTLTIQRTQQEDSAVYLCASSPAGRNYGYTFGSGTRLTVV.

V gene TRBV19 combines with J gene TRBJ2-7; TRBD1 aligns across 8 bases. The CDR3 contains 15 residues. V gave up 6 bases and J gave up 2 bases; unmatched junction bases: 9. Germline loops: CDR1 LNHDA, CDR2 SQIVND (reference sequence). The CDR3 loop is CASSTTGTGPYEQYF. DNA of the CDR3: TGTGCCAGTAGCACGACCGGGACAGGCCCCTACGAGCAGTACTTC.

This chain joins TRBV27 and TRBJ2-6; D is undetermined. Looked up from germline, CDR1 is MNHEY and CDR2 is SMNVEV (reference sequence). This CDR3 has 16 amino acids. With 5 bases removed from V and 0 bases from J, the gap between germline ends came to 11 bases. CDR3 region: CASSTWTVSGANVLTF. The CDR3 nucleotides are TGTGCCAGCAGTACCTGGACGGTCTCTGGGGCCAACGTCCTGACTTTC.

V and J are TRBV14 and TRBJ2-7; D not resolved. V was clipped by 1 base and J by 0 bases, with 13 bases between them. The CDR3 contains 16 residues. Germline CDR1 reads SGHDN; CDR2 reads FVKESK. Here the CDR3 reads CASSQAGGRSSYEQYF. The CDR3 coding sequence is TGTGCCAGCAGCCAAGCGGGTGGAAGAAGCTCCTACGAGCAGTACTTC.

This clone appeared once. This chain uses TRBV28 with TRBJ2-1; TRBD2 matches 12 bases. Looked up from germline, CDR1 is MDHEN and CDR2 is SYDVKM. The CDR3 has 13 amino acids. Trimming removed 5 bases from V and 8 bases from J; junction bases left unmatched: 1. CDR3 in DNA: TGTGCCAGCAGTCTAGCGGGGGGGGATGAGCAGTTCTTC. Translating gives CASSLAGGDEQFF. Based on the CDR3 plus reference TRBV28 and TRBJ2-1, the full variable domain is DVKVTQSSRYLVKRTGEKVFLECVQDMDHENMFWYRQDPGLGLRLIYFSYDVKMKEKGDIPEGYSVSREKKERFSLILESASTNQTSMYLCASSLAGGDEQFFGPGTRLTVL.

The V call is TRBV5-1, the J call TRBJ1-4, with D perhaps matching TRBD1 (6 bases). V lost 4 bases and J lost 7, with 14 bases in between. This CDR3 comprises 14 residues. In germline, CDR1 is SGHRS, CDR2 YFSETQ. The CDR3 nucleotides read TGCGCCAGCAGCGAGGGGGGGCGCGTTGAAAAACTGTTTTTT. This encodes CASSEGGRVEKLFF.

The J gene is TRBJ2-7, the V gene TRBV6-5, with D maybe TRBD1 (6 bases). Trimming removed 5 bases at V and 3 bases at J, with 14 bases between. This CDR3 region has 14 residues. Germline assignment: CDR1 MNHEY and CDR2 SVGAGI. The CDR3 loop is CASSPPGTHYEQYF. The CDR3 region has the DNA TGTGCCAGCAGTCCCCCCGGGACACACTACGAGCAGTACTTC.

The chain links TRBV5-4 to TRBJ2-7; D perhaps matches TRBD1 (6 bases). The CDR3 spans 13 residues. From germline, CDR1 is SGHNT and CDR2 YYREEE (reference sequence). With 4 bases removed from V and 4 bases from J, the gap between germline ends came to 12 bases. Here the CDR3 DNA reads TGTGCCAGCAGCCTACAGGGTCGGTACGAGCAGTACTTC. Protein product: CASSLQGRYEQYF.

The J gene is TRBJ2-2, the V gene TRBV5-1; tentative D call: TRBD1 (6 bases). Germline lookup yields CDR1 SGHRS and CDR2 YFSETQ. Trimming took 2 bases from V and 2 from J, leaving 10 bases between them. This CDR3 contains 15 residues. CDR3 sequence: CASSFVGTNTGELFF. The DNA for the CDR3 is TGCGCCAGCAGCTTCGTTGGGACAAACACCGGGGAGCTGTTTTTT.

The rearrangement links TRBV19 to TRBJ1-5; D is unclear. Germline CDR1 LNHDA, CDR2 SQIVND (reference sequence). Trimming shortened V by 1 base and J by 7 bases, and 11 bases separated the two germline ends. The CDR3 totals 14 residues. CDR3 protein: CASSIVETRQPQHF. Here the CDR3 DNA reads TGTGCCAGTAGTATAGTCGAAACGAGGCAGCCCCAGCATTTT.

This chain links TRBV6-1 with TRBJ1-2, with a weak D call TRBD1 (6 bases). V was trimmed by 4 bases and J by 4 bases, leaving 22 bases between them. This CDR3 comprises 17 residues. From germline, CDR1 is MNHNS and CDR2 SASEGT. The CDR3 spells CASSGEAGTKSAYGYTF. CDR3 nucleotides: TGTGCCAGCAGTGGAGAAGCTGGGACAAAGAGCGCCTATGGCTACACCTTC.

For this clone: Germline is not matched at one junction end, which may reflect a read error. The chain carries TRBV2 and TRBJ2-1; TRBD1 agrees at 8 bases. CDR1 is SNHLY, CDR2 FYNNEI, per germline. The CDR3 has 15 amino acids. CDR3 protein: CASLLQGVSSNEQFF. The CDR3 nucleotides read TGTGCCAGCCTACTACAGGGGGTGTCCTCCAATGAGCAGTTCTTC.